The 10 T cell receptor beta chains listed next were all sequenced from one sample in a study of blood T cells in healthy people across ages. A second PCR, run for about 6 to 11 cycles, used a sample-barcoded 5' primer plus a J-beta primer mix. From the 5' RACE reads, TCRdb called clonotypes with MiXCR, one entry per CDR3 protein. The sample gives around 650,000 distinct CDR3 sequences, 35% to 50% of which show up once; 25% to 35% is in the top ten. Sequenced material: blood. The receptors shown here come from a man at least 80 years old in good health.

The count of this clonotype is one. The chain links TRBV9 to TRBJ2-7; D gene ambiguous. Germline V gene sequence: CDR1 SGDLS, CDR2 YYNGEE. The CDR3 has 12 residues. V lost 3 bases, J lost 3 bases, and 7 bases lay in between. CDR3 DNA: TGTGCCAGCAGCGCAGATATCTACGAGCAGTACTTC. It specifies CASSADIYEQYF.

The V gene is TRBV27, the J gene TRBJ2-1, with no clear D. The germline V and J ends were trimmed by 3 bases and 4 bases, with 16 bases remaining between them. This CDR3 has 16 residues. Germline CDR1 reads MNHEY; CDR2 reads SMNVEV (reference sequence). The CDR3 region has the DNA TGTGCCAGCAGTTTTAGGCCCACGTCTCGATACAATGAGCAGTTCTTC. Its protein is CASSFRPTSRYNEQFF.

With regard to this clonotype: One base away lies a much larger clone, so this may be a sequencing read error. CDR3 residues: CSVLGWLSPDEQFF. CDR3 in DNA: TGCAGCGTTCTTGGGTGGCTAAGCCCCGATGAGCAGTTCTTC. The chain recombines TRBV29-1 with TRBJ2-1; D not certain. The V and J ends lost 5 bases and 8 bases respectively, with 19 bases between them. Germline-derived CDR1 and CDR2 are SQVTM and ANQGSEA. The CDR3 extends over 14 amino acids.

This clonotype turned up a few times. V is TRBV11-2 and J is TRBJ2-1; D possibly corresponds to TRBD2 (6 bases). The V gene's germline CDR1 is SGHAT and CDR2 FQNNGV. CDR3 length equals 17 residues. Between the trimmed V and J ends, which lost 4 bases and 4 bases, there was a span of 20 bases. The CDR3 DNA follows: TGTGCCAGCAGCTCTACCCCGGGACTGGGGGATTACAATGAGCAGTTCTTC. This sequence encodes CASSSTPGLGDYNEQFF.

This chain uses TRBV7-2 with TRBJ2-2; maybe TRBD2 (5 bases). Trimming cost V 4 bases and J 5 bases, with 14 bases left between them. This CDR3 region has 15 residues. Germline CDR1 is SGHTA and CDR2 is FQGNSA. The CDR3 protein is CASSSSSLRTGELFF. CDR3 sequence (DNA): TGTGCCAGCAGCTCTAGCAGTCTCAGGACCGGGGAGCTGTTTTTT. The full variable domain, completed using reference TRBV7-2 and TRBJ2-2, is GAGVSQSPSNKVTEKGKDVELRCDPISGHTALYWYRQSLGQGLEFLIYFQGNSAPDKSGLPSDRFSAERTGGSVSTLTIQRTQQEDSAVYLCASSSSSLRTGELFFGEGSRLTVL.

This clonotype was detected only a few times. This chain joins TRBV6-2 or TRBV6-3 and TRBJ2-7; 8 nucleotides line up with TRBD1. The CDR3 contains 15 residues. The V gene's germline CDR1 is MNHEY and CDR2 SVGEGT. V lost 7 bases to trimming and J lost 4 bases; unmatched junction nucleotides: 12. DNA of the CDR3: TGTGCCAGCAAGCGGATCGGGACAGGAGTTTACGAGCAGTACTTC. As protein: CASKRIGTGVYEQYF.

This chain joins TRBV10-3 and TRBJ2-1, with 13 bases identical to TRBD2. V was pared by 4 bases and J by 9 bases, with 3 bases of the junction left unmatched. The length of the CDR3 is 14 residues. The germline V gene encodes CDR1 ENHRY and CDR2 SYGVKD. In DNA form, the CDR3 reads TGTGCCATCAGTGGCGGGACTAGCGGGGCTGAGCAGTTCTTC. Translation: CAISGGTSGAEQFF.

The chain combines TRBV7-3 with TRBJ2-1, with D unresolved. Germline CDR1 reads SGHTA; CDR2 reads FQGTGA. V was pared by 0 bases and J by 5 bases, with 11 bases between. The CDR3 is 15 residues long. In DNA form, the CDR3 reads TGTGCCAGCAGCTTAACAGAAAGCCCACACAATGAGCAGTTCTTC. The encoded protein is CASSLTESPHNEQFF.

This clonotype was seen a handful of times. The V gene is TRBV7-2, the J gene TRBJ1-2; D might be TRBD1 (5 bases). The CDR3 has 13 residues. V was clipped by 5 bases and J by 2 bases, with 9 bases between them. CDR1 is SGHTA and CDR2 is FQGNSA in the germline V gene. The CDR3 reads CASSVGDNYGYTF. The CDR3 bases are TGTGCCAGCAGCGTCGGGGACAACTATGGCTACACCTTC.

This clonotype has at least ten counts. The chain links TRBV6-6 to TRBJ2-3; no clear D. This CDR3 is 11 amino acids long. Trimming took 7 bases from V and 3 from J, leaving 5 bases between them. In germline, CDR1 is MNHNY, CDR2 SVGAGI (reference sequence). The CDR3 coding sequence is TGTGCCAGCAAGGTAACAGATACGCAGTATTTT. Its translation is CASKVTDTQYF.